Listed here are 27 T cell receptor beta chains from one sample, sequenced in a study of early T cells in non-severe SARS-CoV-2 infection. A single record per CDR3 protein comes from TCRdb applying MiXCR to the 5' RACE reads. This sample has 25,000 to 35,000 distinct CDR3 sequences; 2.9% occur once, and the top ten carry more than 0.55%. Sequencing used whole blood. The receptors here all came from an adult who was a healthcare worker with PCR-confirmed SARS-CoV-2 infection or an uninfected control (not recorded which).

This clonotype was detected ten times or more. V gene TRBV5-6 combines with J gene TRBJ1-1; the D is unclear. Deletions cut 2 bases from V and 1 base from J, with 12 bases between. The germline V gene encodes CDR1 SGHDT and CDR2 YYEEEE. The CDR3 is 15 residues long. For the CDR3, the DNA is TGTGCCAGCAGCTTCCGAAGTAACACGAACACTGAAGCTTTCTTT. Translation gives CASSFRSNTNTEAFF.

There are many counts of this clonotype. The chain carries TRBV5-4 and TRBJ2-2; 7 nucleotides line up with TRBD1. The CDR3 has 16 amino acids. Trimming cost V 4 bases and J 2 bases; bases outside gene matches: 8. The germline V gene has CDR1 SGHNT and CDR2 YYREEE (reference sequence). DNA of the CDR3: TGTGCCAGCAGCCGAAGTGGGACAGCAAACACCGGGGAGCTGTTTTTT. This sequence encodes CASSRSGTANTGELFF.

About this clonotype itself: It is likely a read error, because the conserved phenylalanine at the end of the CDR3 is missing. V is TRBV28 and J is TRBJ2-2; D not certain. The CDR3 runs 14 residues. The V and J ends lost 4 bases and 6 bases respectively, with 12 bases between them. Germline V gene sequence: CDR1 MDHEN, CDR2 SYDVKM. CDR3 DNA: TGTGCCAGCAGTTCCCCCTTGGGGTCCGGGGAGCTGTTTTGT. Translation gives CASSSPLGSGELFC.

This clonotype was recorded at least ten times. The chain carries TRBV7-3 and TRBJ2-3, with a possible D match to TRBD1 (5 bases). The germline gives CDR1 SGHTA, CDR2 FQGTGA. The V and J ends lost 6 bases and 3 bases respectively, with 19 bases between them. The CDR3 is 16 amino acids. CDR3 in amino acids: CASRPVATAATDTQYF. CDR3 bases: TGTGCCAGCAGGCCCGTTGCGACAGCCGCGACAGATACGCAGTATTTT.

Ten or more counts support this clonotype. The rearrangement links TRBV12-3 or TRBV12-4 to TRBJ1-5; D may be TRBD1 (5 bases). V shed 7 bases and J shed 9 bases, with 16 bases lying between them. This CDR3 spans 13 amino acids. CDR3 DNA sequence: TGTGCCAGCACCCGGGGCTCCTCGGGGCCCCAGCATTTT. Protein: CASTRGSSGPQHF.

This clonotype was counted at least ten times. This rearrangement joins TRBV28 to TRBJ2-7; 8 bases are a match to TRBD2. Germline CDR1 MDHEN, CDR2 SYDVKM. The junction had 10 bases not matched to a gene; V was cut back by 7 bases and J by 5 bases. The length of the CDR3 is 14 residues. The CDR3 reads CASNGGAMFDEQYV. Written as DNA, the CDR3 is TGTGCCAGCAACGGGGGGGCCATGTTCGACGAGCAGTACGTC.

This clonotype came up many times. The V call is TRBV7-2, the J call TRBJ2-4; D unclear. The V end lost 4 bases, the J end lost 7 bases, and 17 bases lay between the germline ends. The CDR3 is 15 residues long. In germline, CDR1 is SGHTA, CDR2 FQGNSA. CDR3 protein: CASSSTWPGSNIQYF. The CDR3 DNA follows: TGTGCCAGCAGCTCTACGTGGCCCGGATCGAACATTCAGTACTTC.

This clonotype appeared many times. The genes are TRBV7-9 and TRBJ2-5, with D possibly TRBD1 on 6 matching bases. There are 15 residues in the CDR3. The V end lost 5 bases, the J end lost 8 bases, and 21 bases lay between the germline ends. CDR1 is SEHNR, CDR2 FQNEAQ, per germline (reference sequence). The CDR3: CASSLTDGDRLTQYF. CDR3 bases: TGTGCCAGCAGCCTGACGGACGGCGACAGGCTTACCCAGTACTTC.

This clonotype was recorded a few times. The gene calls are TRBV27 and TRBJ1-2; unclear D gene. The germline V gene has CDR1 MNHEY and CDR2 SMNVEV (reference sequence). V lost 5 bases and J 5 bases, leaving 12 bases between the germline ends. This CDR3 spans 13 amino acids. CDR3 protein: CASSPSSGYGYTF. In nucleotides, the CDR3 is TGTGCCAGCAGTCCCTCTAGCGGGTATGGCTACACCTTC.

This clonotype was counted at least ten times. The V and J genes are TRBV5-1 and TRBJ1-1; 10 bases are shared with TRBD1. V lost 5 bases and J lost 6; bases outside the gene matches: 13. The CDR3 totals 16 residues. Looked up from germline, CDR1 is SGHRS and CDR2 is YFSETQ. CDR3 DNA: TGCGCCAGCAGTTATACCCTGGGACAGGGGAGGTCTGAAGCTTTCTTT. The encoded protein is CASSYTLGQGRSEAFF. The full variable domain, completed using reference TRBV5-1 and TRBJ1-1, is KAGVTQTPRYLIKTRGQQVTLSCSPISGHRSVSWYQQTPGQGLQFLFEYFSETQRNKGNFPGRFSGRQFSNSRSEMNVSTLELGDSALYLCASSYTLGQGRSEAFFGQGTRLTVV.

This clonotype has at least ten counts. The genes are TRBV5-4 and TRBJ2-3; 8 nucleotides match TRBD2. This CDR3 contains 18 residues. In germline, CDR1 is SGHNT, CDR2 YYREEE (reference sequence). The junction had 14 bases not matched to a gene; V was cut back by 4 bases and J by 1 base. CDR3 sequence reads: CASSPWGLSGIGTDTQYF. As DNA, the CDR3 is TGTGCCAGCAGCCCTTGGGGACTTAGCGGGATTGGCACAGATACGCAGTATTTT.

This clonotype was detected ten times or more. CDR3 residues: CSVALQETQYF. The CDR3 DNA sequence: TGCAGCGTTGCCTTACAAGAGACCCAGTACTTC. The V and J genes are TRBV29-1 and TRBJ2-5, with D unresolved. V was cut by 4 bases and J by 2 bases, with 5 bases left in between. Germline CDR1 SQVTM, CDR2 ANQGSEA. The CDR3 loop spans 11 amino acids. The variable domain in full, completed from reference TRBV29-1 and TRBJ2-5, reads SAVISQKPSRDICQRGTSLTIQCQVDSQVTMMFWYRQQPGQSLTLIATANQGSEATYESGFVIDKFPISRPNLTFSTLTVSNMSPEDSSIYLCSVALQETQYFGPGTRLLVL.

This clonotype came up many times. The chain recombines TRBV14 with TRBJ1-5; D call uncertain. Germline V lookup: CDR1 SGHDN, CDR2 FVKESK. The CDR3 sequence is 13 residues long. V was pared by 0 bases and J by 7 bases, with 7 bases between. In nucleotides, the CDR3 is TGTGCCAGCAGCCAAGATTGGGGACAGCCCCAGCATTTT. Translation gives CASSQDWGQPQHF.

This clonotype occurred many times. The chain has TRBV7-3 and TRBJ2-5; D not resolved. CDR1 is SGHTA and CDR2 is FQGTGA in the germline V gene. CDR3 size: 13 residues. Trimming took off 1 base at V and 5 bases at J, with 8 bases between the two ends. In DNA form, the CDR3 reads TGTGCCAGCAGCTTAAACCGTCGGGAGACCCAGTACTTC. Its protein is CASSLNRRETQYF.

This clonotype was counted at least ten times. The V gene is TRBV12-3 or TRBV12-4, the J gene TRBJ1-2; 7 nucleotides line up with TRBD1. The CDR3 contains 12 residues. V shed 2 bases and J 8 bases; nucleotides not matched to a gene: 2. CDR3 DNA sequence: TGTGCCAGCAGTTTATCAGGGGGAGGCTACACCTTC. Its protein is CASSLSGGGYTF.

This clonotype was recorded at least ten times. V and J are TRBV29-1 and TRBJ1-1; 8 nucleotides line up with TRBD1. J lost 7 bases, V lost 4 bases, and 11 bases had no gene match. Germline CDR1 SQVTM, CDR2 ANQGSEA. This CDR3 contains 14 residues. The CDR3, as DNA: TGCAGCGTTGGAGGTTCGCAGGGGGCCGGTGAAGCTTTCTTT. Translating it yields CSVGGSQGAGEAFF.

This clonotype came up a few times. This chain connects TRBV6-6 to TRBJ2-7; D is uncertain. The CDR3 extends over 11 amino acids. V lost 6 bases and J lost 5, with 8 bases in between. CDR1 MNHNY and CDR2 SVGAGI come from the germline V gene (reference sequence). CDR3 nucleotides: TGTGCCAGCAGCTCCACGAACGAGCAGTACGTC. Its protein is CASSSTNEQYV.

This clonotype has ten or more counts. This chain uses TRBV12-3 or TRBV12-4 with TRBJ2-3; TRBD2 matches at 11 bases. This CDR3 is built from 15 residues. J lost 1 base, V lost 7 bases, and 4 bases had no gene match. This chain's CDR3 is CASTLGLAGTDTQYF. The CDR3 region has the DNA TGTGCCAGCACTTTGGGACTAGCGGGCACAGATACGCAGTATTTT.

Ten or more counts support this clonotype. CDR3 sequence: CASSQRENTEAFF. The CDR3 DNA reads TGTGCCAGCAGTCAGCGAGAGAACACTGAAGCTTTCTTT. This chain connects TRBV5-4 to TRBJ1-1; D uncertain. V was trimmed by 5 bases and J by 1 base, leaving 9 bases between them. The CDR3 covers 13 residues. Germline CDR1 is SGHNT and CDR2 is YYREEE (reference sequence).

As regards this clonotype: This may arise from a read error, as a much more abundant clone is one base away. The gene calls are TRBV5-1 and TRBJ2-3; D might be TRBD1 (5 bases). Looked up from germline, CDR1 is SGHRS and CDR2 is YFSETQ. The length of the CDR3 is 13 residues. CDR3 sequence reads: CASSSSDTDMQYF. In nucleotides, the CDR3 is TGCGCCAGCAGCTCCTCGGACACAGATATGCAGTATTTT.

This clonotype was detected many times. The CDR3 DNA reads TGTGCCAGCAGCTCCCTCTATAGGGGGCGCCTTACATCTGGGGCCAACGTCCTGACTTTC. This gives the protein CASSSLYRGRLTSGANVLTF. J is TRBJ2-6 and V is TRBV11-2; 7 bases line up with TRBD1. The CDR3 length is 20 residues. Looked up from germline, CDR1 is SGHAT and CDR2 is FQNNGV. The V gene end was trimmed by 4 bases and the J gene end by 1 base; junction bases not matched to a gene: 16.

J is TRBJ2-2 and V is TRBV7-9; D call uncertain. Trimming removed 2 bases at V and 1 base at J, with 8 bases between. Germline V lookup: CDR1 SEHNR, CDR2 FQNEAQ (reference sequence). This CDR3 has 15 residues. CDR3 coding DNA: TGTGCCAGCAGCTTATACCTAAGGAACACCGGGGAGCTGTTTTTT. Residues: CASSLYLRNTGELFF.

Ten or more counts support this clonotype. The rearrangement joins TRBV6-5 to TRBJ1-5; D ambiguous. Germline-derived CDR1 and CDR2 are MNHEY and SVGAGI. The CDR3 is made up of 15 amino acids. Trimming took 5 bases from V and 1 from J, leaving 12 bases between them. CDR3 in amino acids: CASSQAGLSNQPQHF. The CDR3 nucleotides read TGTGCCAGCAGTCAGGCAGGCCTGAGCAATCAGCCCCAGCATTTT.

This clonotype was recorded many times. This sequence joins TRBV4-1 and TRBJ2-4; TRBD2 matches at 8 bases. J gave up 0 bases and V 1 base, and 8 bases lay outside the gene matches. From germline, CDR1 is MGHRA and CDR2 YSYEKL. The CDR3 loop spans 18 amino acids. The CDR3 bases are TGCGCCAGCAGCCAAGGTCTAGCGGGTGGGGTAGCCAAAAACATTCAGTACTTC. Protein sequence: CASSQGLAGGVAKNIQYF.

There are many counts of this clonotype. V usage is TRBV7-2 and J usage is TRBJ2-5; weak D call: TRBD1 (5 bases). The CDR3 has 15 residues. V was cut by 5 bases and J by 5 bases, with 18 bases left in between. CDR1 is SGHTA and CDR2 is FQGNSA in the germline V gene. The CDR3 DNA is TGTGCCAGCAGCCGAACACAGATTAGGGGCGAGACCCAGTACTTC. As protein: CASSRTQIRGETQYF.

This clonotype was detected many times. This rearrangement joins TRBV9 to TRBJ1-5; D is uncertain. This CDR3 has 19 amino acids. The germline V gene encodes CDR1 SGDLS and CDR2 YYNGEE. The V end was cut by 3 bases, the J end by 1 base, with 23 bases between. The DNA of the CDR3 is TGTGCCAGCAGCGCCCAGACCGGGCCCCGGGGTAGCAGCAATCAGCCCCAGCATTTT. Amino acid sequence: CASSAQTGPRGSSNQPQHF.

There are many counts of this clonotype. CDR3 bases: TGTGCCAGCAGCGAGGGCCAAGACAATAATTCACCCCTCCACTTT. Residues: CASSEGQDNNSPLHF. V usage is TRBV9 and J usage is TRBJ1-6; D remains unclear. V lost 3 bases and J 5 bases, leaving 12 bases between the germline ends. CDR1 is SGDLS and CDR2 is YYNGEE in the germline V gene. The CDR3 is made up of 15 amino acids.